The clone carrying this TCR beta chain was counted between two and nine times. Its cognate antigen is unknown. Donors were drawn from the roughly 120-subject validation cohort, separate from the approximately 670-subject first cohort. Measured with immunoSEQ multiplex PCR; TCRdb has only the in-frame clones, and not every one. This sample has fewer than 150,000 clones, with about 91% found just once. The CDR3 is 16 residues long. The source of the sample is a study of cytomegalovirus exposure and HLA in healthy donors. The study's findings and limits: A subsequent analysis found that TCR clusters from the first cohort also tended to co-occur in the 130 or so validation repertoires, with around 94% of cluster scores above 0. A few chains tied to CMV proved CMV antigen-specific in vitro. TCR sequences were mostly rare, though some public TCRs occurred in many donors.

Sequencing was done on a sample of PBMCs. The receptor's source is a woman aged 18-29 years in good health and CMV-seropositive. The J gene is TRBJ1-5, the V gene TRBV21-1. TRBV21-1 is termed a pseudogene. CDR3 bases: TGTGCCAGCAGCAAAGTTACGTCCGGGAACAATCAGCCCCAGCATTTT. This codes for CASSKVTSGNNQPQHF.